Following are 9 T cell receptor beta chains from one sample sequenced in a study of blood T cells in healthy people across ages. The second PCR ran roughly 6 to 12 cycles with a sample-barcoded 5' primer and J-beta primers. TCRdb passed the 5' RACE reads through MiXCR, listing each CDR3 protein once. The sample carries 1.5 million to 2 million distinct CDR3 sequences, approximately 32% recorded once. The sequenced material came from blood. Every receptor here comes from a woman aged 25 to 39 in good health.

This clonotype was counted ten times or more. The V and J genes are TRBV10-3 and TRBJ2-1; D not resolved. This CDR3 is 12 amino acids long. Between the trimmed V and J ends, which lost 2 bases and 8 bases, there was a span of 7 bases. Germline V lookup: CDR1 ENHRY, CDR2 SYGVKD. This CDR3 is CAISEQNDEQFF. For the CDR3, the DNA is TGTGCCATCAGTGAGCAGAACGATGAGCAGTTCTTC.

This clonotype appeared a few times. The V call is TRBV6-1, the J call TRBJ2-6; tentatively, D is TRBD2 (5 bases). CDR1 and CDR2 from the germline V gene are MNHNS and SASEGT. This CDR3 has 18 amino acids. Trimming shortened V by 6 bases and J by 0 bases, and 18 bases separated the two germline ends. As DNA, the CDR3 is TGTGCCAGCAGAGTTCACACCCTTAGCGACTCTGGGGCCAACGTCCTGACTTTC. Amino acids: CASRVHTLSDSGANVLTF.

There are a few counts of this clonotype. This chain joins TRBV11-2 and TRBJ2-7; TRBD1 agrees at 10 bases. After removal of 1 base from V and 2 bases from J, the junction contained 8 bases not matched to a gene. The germline CDR1 and CDR2 sequences are SGHAT and FQNNGV. The CDR3 is made up of 17 amino acids. CDR3 nucleotide sequence: TGTGCCAGCAGCTTAGCCCTGGGACAGGGGCAGGCCTACGAGCAGTACTTC. This translates into CASSLALGQGQAYEQYF.

V usage is TRBV18 and J usage is TRBJ2-7, with D possibly TRBD2 on 6 matching bases. Looked up from germline, CDR1 is KGHSH and CDR2 is LQKENI. The V gene lost 0 bases and the J gene lost 3 bases, with 12 bases spanning the gap. The CDR3 length is 15 residues. CDR3 sequence (DNA): TGTGCCAGCTCACCACCGACCGGGAGCATCTACGAGCAGTACTTC. This gives the protein CASSPPTGSIYEQYF.

This clonotype has just a few counts. The rearrangement joins TRBV11-2 to TRBJ2-1, with D possibly being TRBD2 (6 bases). CDR1 and CDR2 from the germline V gene are SGHAT and FQNNGV. The ends were cut back, 5 bases at V and 6 bases at J, with 29 bases in the middle. This CDR3 comprises 19 residues. The CDR3 loop reads CASSSGWARAVAGTNEQFF. CDR3 nucleotide sequence: TGTGCCAGCAGCAGCGGGTGGGCCAGGGCCGTGGCGGGAACCAATGAGCAGTTCTTC.

The chain couples TRBV5-6 to TRBJ2-3, with TRBD2 matching over 8 bases. Trimming took 9 bases from V and 4 from J; bases not matched to a gene: 10. Germline values: CDR1 SGHDT, CDR2 YYEEEE. There are 14 residues in the CDR3. The CDR3 loop is CAIPSGSGSDTQYF. Here the CDR3 DNA reads TGTGCCATCCCCAGCGGGAGTGGTTCAGATACGCAGTATTTT. Complete variable domain (other parts from reference TRBV5-6 and TRBJ2-3): DAGVTQSPTHLIKTRGQQVTLRCSPKSGHDTVSWYQQALGQGPQFIFQYYEEEERQRGNFPDRFSGHQFPNYSSELNVNALLLGDSALYLCAIPSGSGSDTQYFGPGTRLTVL.

CDR3 loop: CASSQQGEPKNIQYF. As DNA, the CDR3 is TGTGCCAGCAGCCAACAAGGTGAACCCAAAAACATTCAGTACTTC. The gene calls are TRBV3-1 and TRBJ2-4; D unclear. Germline CDR1 LGHDT, CDR2 YNNKEL (reference sequence). The V gene lost 2 bases and the J gene lost 2 bases, with 10 bases spanning the gap. CDR3 length: 15 amino acids.

V and J are TRBV11-2 and TRBJ1-1; D gene unclear. V was shortened by 4 bases and J by 4 bases, with 10 bases between the two germline ends. The CDR3 has 13 amino acids. CDR1 is SGHAT and CDR2 is FQNNGV in the germline V gene. In nucleotides, the CDR3 is TGTGCCAGCAGCTCGAGAGGCACCACTGAAGCTTTCTTT. It translates to CASSSRGTTEAFF.

The chain combines TRBV27 with TRBJ2-1, with 7 bases matching TRBD2. Germline trimming cut 5 bases from V and 5 bases from J; bases unmatched to any gene: 12. The CDR3 contains 16 residues. The germline CDR1 and CDR2 sequences are MNHEY and SMNVEV (reference sequence). For the CDR3, the DNA is TGTGCCAGCAGTCTCAGACTAGCAAGTGGGAACAATGAGCAGTTCTTC. Translated, it gives CASSLRLASGNNEQFF.